Sequencing of this T cell receptor (beta chain) was carried out in a study of naive and memory T cell subsets. General study results and limits: Diversity fell and Gini index rose from naive through CM, EM, EMRA. Possibly reflecting memory cells re-expressing CD45RA, a few larger clonotypes occurred in naive repertoires, especially CD8. In naive cells, over 85% of TCR sequences were seen only once.

The V gene lost 9 bases and the J gene lost 1 base, with 10 bases spanning the gap. The germline gives CDR1 MNHEY, CDR2 SVGAGI. The CDR3 contains 13 residues. Alpha and beta libraries were amplified separately from the second PCR onward. CD4+ T cell IFNgamma after overnight CMV lysate exposure gave donor CMV status. The beta constant-region primer was an equimolar mix of two oligonucleotides covering TRBC1 and TRBC2. Ligated cDNA was amplified by four rounds of PCR with nested alpha and beta constant-region primers and SP2. TCRdb reanalysed the UMI-ligation and nested PCR reads using MiXCR and keeps one entry per CDR3 protein. The sample lists more than 120,000 distinct CDR3 sequences, approximately 20% seen once, with around 0.63% in the top ten. As to this clonotype: Antigen: not known.

The receptor was isolated from a human donor in good health. The specimen was naive CD8+ T cells from blood. The chain has TRBV6-5 and TRBJ1-5; D gene ambiguous. CDR3: CASGPGSNQPQHF. In nucleotides, the CDR3 is TGTGCCAGTGGCCCCGGGAGCAATCAGCCCCAGCATTTT.